This T cell receptor beta chain appears in the sequencing data of a study of blood T cell repertoires in COVID-19 (dated by TCRdb to the early 2020s). For the wider study: Samples from collaborators originated in the United States, Italy and Spain and spanned both the acute and convalescent phases of COVID-19. The material from the prospective study consisted of cDNA or gDNA derived from T cells, B-cell-depleted T cells, or PBMCs. The repertoires were made available in a free public database intended to serve as a resource for research on the immune response to SARS-CoV-2. The sample metadata nearly always contained a de-identified subject ID, COVID-19 status, age in years and sex. The samples were drawn from the first 160 participants of the ongoing ImmuneRACE study and from 1,254 subjects provided by 6 global collaborators. The dataset comprised deeply sampled blood TCRbeta repertoires from subjects exposed to, actively infected with, or recovered from COVID-19. Where HLA class I and class II types were available, the types were taken from metadata supplied by the sample provider, not from assay-based typing.

The paper's findings and limits, for the study overall: The amount of clinical and demographic metadata varied by source and participant and was provided uncurated.

The immunoSEQ Assay, a bias-controlled multiplex PCR, was used to amplify TCRbeta CDR3 regions from genomic DNA. Regarding the original processing steps: Within the assay, amplification of reference gene primers was used to estimate how many nucleated cells each sample contained. Sequence reads were collapsed and filtered to measure the absolute abundance of every unique TCRbeta CDR3 rearrangement. For each sample, productive Simpson clonality was calculated by taking the square root of Simpson's diversity index across productive rearrangements. The source is immuneACCESS, and TCRdb retained only in-frame sequences with V and J called. Part of the clones is not carried over; for the studies checked, unresolved V genes explain less than half of this, and the remainder is unexplained. The V and J calls and clone size come from that table; D and trimming were worked out from the DNA. This sample lists about 220,000 clones; roughly 84% were detected once. Of the sample, about 20% is held by the ten largest clones.

Taken from the germline V gene, the CDR1 and CDR2 loops are KGHSH and LQKENI. From the cysteine through the phenylalanine, the CDR3 covers 15 amino acids. The retained sequence is limited to the CDR3, 45 bases, with the frame set at the first base. Trimming at the junction amounts to 1 base on V and 8 bases on J, and the germline ends lie 15 bases apart. A note on this clone: What this receptor recognizes is not known. The record has no base qualities; no much larger clone is one base away.

Each collaborating institution followed its own protocols to collect whole blood in K2EDTA tubes. For TCRbeta analysis, collaborator samples were shipped as frozen whole blood, as isolated PBMCs, or as DNA extracted from either sample type. This clonotype was sampled from a man between 25 and 39 years old with active or convalescent COVID-19. Recombination connected TRBV18 to TRBJ2-1; the best D guess is TRBD2, with 5 bases matching. Specimen: peripheral blood. The sequenced DNA is TGTGCCAGCTCACCACGGACTTTATTACCTGATGAGCAGTTCTTC. This gives the protein CASSPRTLLPDEQFF.